These 15 T cell receptor beta chains came from one sample sequenced in a study of identical twins. TCRdb reprocessed the 5' RACE reads via MiXCR and lists one record per CDR3 protein. This sample has about 520,000 distinct CDR3 sequences; 22% occur once, and the top ten carry around 1%. The data also belong to a second study, concerning T cells expressing NK-cell markers.

The sample comprised CD4+ T cells sorted from blood. The origin of the receptors is a woman younger than 30 in good health.

This clonotype was seen only a few times. This chain uses TRBV6-5 with TRBJ2-6; possible D gene TRBD1, 6 bases. Germline V gene sequence: CDR1 MNHEY, CDR2 SVGAGI. The CDR3 runs to 17 residues. V was clipped by 4 bases and J by 0 bases, with 13 bases between them. The CDR3 spells CASSFRDTISGANVLTF. CDR3 nucleotide sequence: TGTGCCAGCAGTTTCCGGGACACGATCTCTGGGGCCAACGTCCTGACTTTC.

V is TRBV5-4 and J is TRBJ2-2, with D hard to call. This CDR3 spans 16 amino acids. In germline, CDR1 is SGHNT, CDR2 YYREEE (reference sequence). The V end lost 1 base, the J end lost 0 bases, and 10 bases lay between the germline ends. CDR3 in DNA: TGTGCCAGCAGCTTGAAGGACCACGCGAACACCGGGGAGCTGTTTTTT. Encoded protein: CASSLKDHANTGELFF.

This chain joins TRBV5-1 and TRBJ2-2; no firm D call. In germline, CDR1 is SGHRS, CDR2 YFSETQ. Trimming stripped 5 bases from V and 7 bases from J, with 12 bases between. This CDR3 contains 13 residues. The CDR3 DNA reads as TGCGCCAGCAGTTCCGGAGTCGGCGGGGAGCTGTTTTTT. It specifies CASSSGVGGELFF. Full variable domain (remainder filled in from reference TRBV5-1 and TRBJ2-2): KAGVTQTPRYLIKTRGQQVTLSCSPISGHRSVSWYQQTPGQGLQFLFEYFSETQRNKGNFPGRFSGRQFSNSRSEMNVSTLELGDSALYLCASSSGVGGELFFGEGSRLTVL.

This clonotype was recorded many times. J is TRBJ2-3 and V is TRBV20-1; 10 positions match TRBD2. This CDR3 spans 13 amino acids. V lost 5 bases to trimming and J lost 3 bases; unmatched junction nucleotides: 2. Per the germline V gene, CDR1 is DFQATT and CDR2 is SNEGSKA (reference sequence). CDR3 region: CSAGLAETDTQYF. CDR3 nucleotide sequence: TGCAGTGCTGGACTAGCGGAGACAGATACGCAGTATTTT.

In its sample, this clonotype was seen a few times. The chain joins TRBV12-3 or TRBV12-4 to TRBJ1-1; D may be TRBD1 (6 bases). The CDR3 length is 13 residues. Trimming left V 10 bases short and J 0 bases short, with 12 bases between. The CDR3 bases are TGTGCCACCTCCGGACAGATGAACACTGAAGCTTTCTTT. Its translation is CATSGQMNTEAFF.

This clonotype was seen a few times. At one end the junction does not follow the germline gene, possibly because of a read error. This CDR3 is CASSVGLAGEYAQYF. In DNA form, the CDR3 reads TGTGCCAGCAGCGTAGGGCTAGCGGGGGAGTACGCGCAGTACTTC. The chain carries TRBV9 and TRBJ2-7; TRBD2 matches at 10 bases. The germline gives CDR1 SGDLS, CDR2 YYNGEE. The CDR3 is 15 residues long.

The V call is TRBV15, the J call TRBJ2-7, with D possibly matching TRBD1 (5 bases). CDR1 is LNHNV, CDR2 YYDKDF, per germline (reference sequence). CDR3 length equals 14 residues. The V end was cut by 0 bases, the J end by 3 bases, with 9 bases between. CDR3 amino acids: CATSRERDSYEQYF. CDR3 coding DNA: TGTGCCACCAGCAGAGAGCGAGACAGCTACGAGCAGTACTTC.

This clonotype was counted only a few times. The chain employs TRBV12-3 or TRBV12-4 and TRBJ2-7; 9 bases line up with TRBD1. V trimming: 6 bases; J trimming: 3 bases; junction bases outside the gene matches: 9. This CDR3 is 15 amino acids long. The CDR3 spells CASRGGTGPNYEQYF. In nucleotides, the CDR3 is TGTGCCAGCAGAGGGGGGACAGGGCCTAACTACGAGCAGTACTTC.

The sample holds many counts of this clonotype. This chain joins TRBV14 and TRBJ2-7; the D gene is possibly TRBD1 (6 bases). Germline values: CDR1 SGHDN, CDR2 FVKESK. V dropped 3 bases and J dropped 6 bases, with 15 bases sitting between them. CDR3 size: 14 residues. The CDR3 loop reads CASSQGQGSFEQYF. CDR3 in DNA: TGTGCCAGCAGCCAGGGGCAGGGGAGTTTCGAGCAGTACTTC.

This clonotype was observed a few times. The J gene is TRBJ2-1, the V gene TRBV5-1, with 11 bases aligning to TRBD2. The CDR3 is 16 amino acids. Germline-derived CDR1 and CDR2 are SGHRS and YFSETQ. With V trimmed by 0 bases and J by 10 bases, 9 bases remained unmatched. For the CDR3, the DNA is TGCGCCAGCAGCTTGGCTAGCGGGGGGTCCCGCAGGGAGCAGTTCTTC. It yields the protein CASSLASGGSRREQFF. Full variable domain (outside the CDR3, taken from reference TRBV5-1 and TRBJ2-1): KAGVTQTPRYLIKTRGQQVTLSCSPISGHRSVSWYQQTPGQGLQFLFEYFSETQRNKGNFPGRFSGRQFSNSRSEMNVSTLELGDSALYLCASSLASGGSRREQFFGPGTRLTVL.

The chain links TRBV6-1 to TRBJ2-1; D not certain. The CDR3 has 15 amino acids. The V and J ends lost 6 bases and 1 base respectively, with 13 bases between them. Germline values: CDR1 MNHNS, CDR2 SASEGT. CDR3 protein: CASRAQRLSYNEQFF. Here the CDR3 DNA reads TGTGCCAGCAGGGCACAGAGACTTTCCTACAATGAGCAGTTCTTC.

The rearrangement joins TRBV5-1 to TRBJ1-1; 8 bases are a match to TRBD1. In germline, CDR1 is SGHRS, CDR2 YFSETQ. The length of the CDR3 is 15 residues. The ends lost 4 bases at V and 5 bases at J; junction bases unmatched: 10. This CDR3 reads CASSRTGWDRTEAFF. DNA of the CDR3: TGCGCCAGCAGCAGGACAGGGTGGGATCGGACTGAAGCTTTCTTT.

The chain recombines TRBV5-5 with TRBJ2-5; perhaps D is TRBD1 or TRBD2 (5 bases each). The CDR3 length is 14 residues. CDR1 and CDR2 (germline): SGHKS, YYEKEE (reference sequence). V was shortened by 4 bases and J by 1 base, with 11 bases between the two germline ends. The CDR3 coding sequence is TGTGCCAGCAGCAGGGGACGTATCCAAGAGACCCAGTACTTC. Translated: CASSRGRIQETQYF. Full variable domain (outside the CDR3, taken from reference TRBV5-5 and TRBJ2-5): DAGVTQSPTHLIKTRGQQVTLRCSPISGHKSVSWYQQVLGQGPQFIFQYYEKEERGRGNFPDRFSARQFPNYSSELNVNALLLGDSALYLCASSRGRIQETQYFGPGTRLLVL.

The V and J genes are TRBV20-1 and TRBJ2-7, with unresolved D. Germline loops: CDR1 DFQATT, CDR2 SNEGSKA (reference sequence). This CDR3 is 11 amino acids long. With 2 bases removed from V and 6 bases from J, the gap between germline ends came to 8 bases. The CDR3 DNA sequence: TGCAGTGCTAGAAGGTTTCCCGAGCAGTACTTC. Translating it yields CSARRFPEQYF.

This clonotype has a count of ten or more. The J gene is TRBJ2-4, the V gene TRBV29-1, with no clear D. The germline V and J ends were trimmed by 2 bases and 2 bases, with 7 bases remaining between them. Germline assignment: CDR1 SQVTM and CDR2 ANQGSEA. The CDR3 has 13 residues. CDR3 region: CSVESVSKNIQYF. The CDR3 region has the DNA TGCAGCGTTGAATCGGTCTCCAAAAACATTCAGTACTTC.